This is a list of T cell receptor beta chains from one sample in a study of identical twins. In TCRdb, the 5' RACE reads were re-called with MiXCR into one record per CDR3 protein. The sample lists 420,000 or so distinct CDR3 sequences; approximately 17% were seen once. The sample was naive T cells sorted from blood. These receptors all stem from a man over 45 in good health. CDR3s include the opening cysteine and the closing phenylalanine or tryptophan. D genes are given only for firm matches. Only part of the rows carry a size: once, few, many, or a class if the clone is expanded.

D gene	J gene	V gene	clone size	CDR3 protein	CDR3 DNA
TRBD2	TRBJ2-7	TRBV20-1	many	CSERLAGAYEQYF	TGCAGTGAGAGACTAGCGGGAGCCTACGAGCAGTACTTC
NA	TRBJ2-5	TRBV11-2	NA	CASSFGRWETQYF	TGTGCCAGCAGCTTTGGGAGGTGGGAGACCCAGTACTTC
NA	TRBJ1-6	TRBV7-9	few	CASSLSGGNSPLHF	TGTGCCAGCAGCTTAAGCGGGGGTAATTCACCCCTCCACTTT
NA	TRBJ1-1	TRBV12-3/TRBV12-4	few	CASSRTKGDAAFF	TGTGCCAGCAGTAGAACTAAAGGGGATGCGGCTTTCTTT
NA	TRBJ2-7	TRBV7-2	many	CASSLAQGGGGREQYF	TGTGCCAGCAGCTTAGCCCAGGGTGGGGGAGGAAGAGAGCAGTACTTC
TRBD1	TRBJ1-2	TRBV29-1	NA	CSAPRGTGGEYGYTF	TGCAGCGCTCCGAGGGGGACAGGGGGCGAGTATGGCTACACCTTC
TRBD2	TRBJ2-7	TRBV4-3	many	CASSPGVASGSSYEQYF	TGCGCCAGCAGCCCAGGAGTAGCTAGCGGTAGCTCCTACGAGCAGTACTTC
NA	TRBJ2-1	TRBV7-6	once	CASSLRPQGGPYNEQFF	TGTGCCAGCAGCTTAAGGCCGCAGGGCGGCCCCTACAATGAGCAGTTCTTC
TRBD2	TRBJ2-1	TRBV29-1	many	CSVEGQGGRYVFF	TGCAGCGTTGAAGGTCAGGGCGGGAGGTACGTTTTCTTC
NA	TRBJ2-7	TRBV4-3	NA	CASSQGSAGSSYEQYF	TGCGCCAGCAGCCAAGGGTCCGCAGGGAGCTCCTACGAGCAGTACTTC
NA	TRBJ2-1	TRBV14	few	CASSQDILANNEQFF	TGTGCCAGCAGCCAAGACATTCTAGCCAACAATGAGCAGTTCTTC
NA	TRBJ2-3	TRBV5-1	NA	CASSLATAANTDTQYF	TGCGCCAGCAGCTTGGCCACGGCAGCTAACACAGATACGCAGTATTTT
NA	TRBJ1-2	TRBV28	NA	CASRIGQNYGYTF	TGTGCCAGCAGGATCGGACAGAACTATGGCTACACCTTC
NA	TRBJ2-3	TRBV28	NA	CASSLRGRSDTQYF	TGTGCCAGCAGTTTACGGGGACGGTCAGATACGCAGTATTTT
TRBD2	TRBJ2-7	TRBV20-1	few	CSAITGTSSHEQYF	TGCAGTGCTATTACCGGGACTAGCTCCCACGAGCAGTACTTC
TRBD2	TRBJ2-2	TRBV4-2	few	CASSQLSRGLAGTGELFF	TGTGCCAGCAGCCAACTATCCCGGGGACTAGCGGGGACCGGGGAGCTGTTTTTT
NA	TRBJ1-5	TRBV4-2	many	CASSQNTGESNQPQHF	TGTGCCAGCAGCCAAAACACAGGAGAGAGCAATCAGCCCCAGCATTTT
NA	TRBJ2-1	TRBV6-1	NA	CASRPPVGGEQFF	TGTGCCAGCAGACCTCCCGTTGGGGGCGAGCAGTTCTTC
TRBD1	TRBJ2-7	TRBV5-1	many	CASSPETGVEQYF	TGCGCCAGCAGCCCAGAGACAGGGGTCGAGCAGTACTTC
NA	TRBJ2-7	TRBV20-1	NA	CSARFSGSSYEQYF	TGCAGTGCTAGGTTTAGCGGAAGCTCCTACGAGCAGTACTTC
NA	TRBJ2-7	TRBV20-1	NA	CSGGRGGDYEQYF	TGCAGTGGCGGCAGGGGGGGTGACTACGAGCAGTACTTC